This is a list of T cell receptor beta chains from one sample in a study of cytomegalovirus exposure and HLA in healthy donors. Generated by immunoSEQ multiplex PCR, the TCRdb table keeps only in-frame clones and is missing some. This repertoire shows 250,000 to 350,000 clones, 88% found once; its top ten account for approximately 0.9%. Specimen: PBMCs. These receptors all come from a woman aged 18-30 years in good health and CMV-seronegative. The CDR3 runs from the conserved cysteine through the conserved F or W. The order of the fields is D gene, J gene, V gene, CDR3 protein, CDR3 DNA. D genes are given only for firm matches.

NA	TRBJ1-5	TRBV7-8	CASSPGDLGNQPQHF	TGTGCCAGCAGCCCAGGGGATTTGGGCAATCAGCCCCAGCATTTT
NA	TRBJ1-2	TRBV6-1	CASAHIYGYTF	TGTGCCAGCGCTCACATCTATGGCTACACCTTC
TRBD2	TRBJ2-1	TRBV5-1	CASSLAASGIGEQFF	TGCGCCAGCAGCTTGGCCGCCAGCGGGATTGGTGAGCAGTTCTTC
TRBD2	TRBJ2-7	TRBV28	CATAGQVASGRYEQYF	TGTGCCACCGCTGGGCAAGTAGCTAGCGGGAGATACGAGCAGTACTTC
TRBD2	TRBJ2-7	TRBV28	CAPTQGTGLAGEWVEQYF	TGTGCCCCCACTCAGGGGACCGGGCTAGCGGGAGAATGGGTTGAGCAGTACTTC
NA	TRBJ1-1	TRBV7-9	CASSLTGHPVF	TGTGCCAGCAGCTTGACGGGACACCCGGTCTTT
NA	TRBJ1-6	TRBV7-8	CASSPHRVFPSGSPLHF	TGTGCCAGCAGCCCCCACAGGGTATTCCCTTCGGGTTCACCCCTCCACTTT
NA	TRBJ2-1	TRBV5-6	CASGSREQAYNEQFF	TGTGCCAGCGGTTCGAGGGAGCAGGCCTACAATGAGCAGTTCTTC
NA	TRBJ1-1	TRBV5-6	CASSLGTENTEAFF	TGTGCCAGCAGCTTGGGGACAGAGAACACTGAAGCTTTCTTT
TRBD2	TRBJ2-3	TRBV9	CASSAATSGRETTDTQYF	TGTGCCAGCAGCGCAGCGACTAGCGGGAGGGAAACCACAGATACGCAGTATTTT
NA	TRBJ1-1	TRBV28	CASRNPTGHAAEAFF	TGTGCCAGCAGGAACCCGACAGGCCACGCGGCTGAAGCTTTCTTT
NA	TRBJ1-1	TRBV15	CATSRGQGTEAEAFF	TGTGCCACCAGCAGAGGCCAAGGGACTGAGGCTGAAGCTTTCTTT
NA	TRBJ1-4	TRBV6-5	CASKGRGLINEKLFF	TGTGCCAGCAAGGGCAGGGGATTGATTAATGAAAAACTGTTTTTT
NA	TRBJ1-2	TRBV4-1	CASSQLGGGQLSYGYTF	TGCGCCAGCAGCCAGCTCGGGGGGGGACAACTGAGCTATGGCTACACCTTC
NA	TRBJ2-6	TRBV7-3	CASSPFLGANVLTF	TGTGCCAGCAGCCCCTTTCTAGGGGCCAACGTCCTGACTTTC
NA	TRBJ1-2	TRBV28	CASSSYVDAFRGYGYTF	TGTGCCAGCAGTTCCTATGTGGACGCCTTTCGGGGCTATGGCTACACCTTC
NA	TRBJ2-2	TRBV11-2	CASAKGDPGELFF	TGTGCCAGCGCAAAAGGGGATCCCGGGGAGCTGTTTTTT
NA	TRBJ1-1	TRBV6-6	CASTPPGQEAFF	TGTGCCAGCACCCCACCGGGACAAGAAGCTTTCTTT
NA	TRBJ2-5	TRBV6-5	CASTSVQGPLWTQYF	TGTGCCAGCACCTCGGTACAGGGCCCCTTATGGACCCAGTACTTC
TRBD2	TRBJ2-3	TRBV25-1	CASSQLTSGGTDTQYF	TGTGCCAGCAGCCAACTAACTAGCGGGGGCACAGATACGCAGTATTTT
TRBD2	TRBJ2-7	TRBV29-1	CSVEWLAGTYEQYF	TGCAGCGTTGAATGGCTAGCGGGGACCTACGAGCAGTACTTC
TRBD1	TRBJ1-1	TRBV27	CASSFLQGVEGLESEAFF	TGTGCCAGCAGTTTCCTGCAGGGGGTGGAGGGGTTAGAATCTGAAGCTTTCTTT
NA	TRBJ2-2	TRBV15	CATSRELTGELFF	TGTGCCACCAGCAGAGAGCTAACCGGGGAGCTGTTTTTT
NA	TRBJ2-1	TRBV28	CASSILTGSSYNEQFF	TGTGCCAGCAGTATCCTCACAGGGAGCTCCTACAATGAGCAGTTCTTC
TRBD1	TRBJ1-2	TRBV27	CASSPHTGGAGLDGYTF	TGTGCCAGCAGCCCTCATACAGGGGGCGCTGGGTTAGATGGCTACACCTTC
NA	TRBJ1-2	TRBV11-2	CASSLAGGYGYTF	TGTGCCAGCAGCTTAGCTGGGGGGTATGGCTACACCTTC